The 23 T cell receptor beta chains presented below share a single source sample, sequenced in a study of CD8 T cells in ankylosing spondylitis. In TCRdb, the 5' RACE reads were re-called with MiXCR into one record per CDR3 protein. The sample yields 310,000 or so distinct CDR3 sequences, 20% seen once. The sample was blood, either unsorted or a sorted T cell fraction (not recorded which). The receptors stem from a male donor with ankylosing spondylitis or in good health (not recorded which).

This clonotype was detected ten times or more. The junction departs from germline at one end; a sequencing error may be responsible. The genes are TRBV14 and TRBJ2-3; TRBD2 might be the D (6 bases). The CDR3 is 14 amino acids. Germline V CDR1 and CDR2: SGHDN, FVKESK. CDR3 region: CASSQVGGTDTQYF. CDR3 sequence (DNA): TGCGCCAGCAGCCAAGTGGGGGGAACAGATACGCAGTATTTT.

The chain couples TRBV12-3 or TRBV12-4 to TRBJ2-4; D not certain. The V gene lost 5 bases and the J gene lost 1 base, with 3 bases spanning the gap. The CDR3 contains 12 residues. The CDR3 DNA sequence: TGTGCCAGCAGTACGGCCAAAAACATTCAGTACTTC. Translated: CASSTAKNIQYF.

This clonotype came up a few times. V gene TRBV10-2 combines with J gene TRBJ1-4; D is possibly TRBD1 (6 bases). The V and J ends lost 2 bases and 12 bases respectively, with 16 bases between them. The length of the CDR3 is 14 residues. Germline V gene data show CDR1 as WSHSY and CDR2 as SAAADI. CDR3 nucleotides: TGCGCCAGCAGTGAGAGGCAGGGGCGGGGTGAACTGTTTTTT. This gives the protein CASSERQGRGELFF.

J is TRBJ2-2 and V is TRBV12-3 or TRBV12-4; perhaps TRBD2 as D (5 bases). The germline V and J ends were trimmed by 0 bases and 4 bases, with 12 bases remaining between them. This CDR3 has 16 amino acids. The CDR3 is CASSLARGILTGELFF. The CDR3 region has the DNA TGTGCCAGCAGTTTAGCGCGAGGGATTCTCACCGGGGAGCTGTTTTTT.

This clonotype was observed a few times. The chain is built from TRBV5-4 and TRBJ1-6, with D possibly matching TRBD1 (6 bases). The CDR3 totals 15 residues. V shed 0 bases and J shed 7 bases, with 11 bases lying between them. Germline V lookup: CDR1 SGHNT, CDR2 YYREEE (reference sequence). This CDR3 reads CASSLARGENSPLHF. Written as DNA, the CDR3 is TGTGCCAGCAGCTTGGCAAGGGGGGAGAATTCACCCCTCCACTTT.

This chain links TRBV7-3 with TRBJ2-1; a possible D gene is TRBD2 (6 bases). Germline V CDR1 and CDR2: SGHTA, FQGTGA. The CDR3 has 15 residues. V was shortened by 5 bases and J by 0 bases, with 11 bases between the two germline ends. The CDR3: CASSQRVRSYNEQFF. In DNA, the CDR3 is TGTGCCAGCAGCCAGCGGGTCCGCTCCTACAATGAGCAGTTCTTC.

The J gene is TRBJ1-4, the V gene TRBV29-1; D is unresolved. Germline lookup yields CDR1 SQVTM and CDR2 ANQGSEA. CDR3 length: 13 amino acids. V was pared by 3 bases and J by 3 bases, with 8 bases between. As DNA, the CDR3 is TGCAGCGTTGACGGAGGTTCTAATGAAAAACTGTTTTTT. Amino acids: CSVDGGSNEKLFF. Full variable domain (missing parts from reference TRBV29-1 and TRBJ1-4): SAVISQKPSRDICQRGTSLTIQCQVDSQVTMMFWYRQQPGQSLTLIATANQGSEATYESGFVIDKFPISRPNLTFSTLTVSNMSPEDSSIYLCSVDGGSNEKLFFGSGTQLSVL.

This sequence joins TRBV6-1 and TRBJ1-1; D is ambiguous. The CDR3 length is 15 residues. Trimming stripped 2 bases from V and 1 base from J, with 11 bases between. Per germline, CDR1 MNHNS and CDR2 SASEGT. In DNA, the CDR3 is TGTGCCAGCAGTGAATGGCCAGGCCAGAACACTGAAGCTTTCTTT. Its protein is CASSEWPGQNTEAFF.

This clonotype has more than one count but fewer than ten. The chain employs TRBV9 and TRBJ2-3; D is possibly TRBD1 or TRBD2 (6 bases each). The V gene's germline CDR1 is SGDLS and CDR2 YYNGEE. V lost 0 bases to trimming and J lost 0 bases, with 8 bases between them. The CDR3 sequence is 15 residues long. DNA for the CDR3: TGTGCCAGCAGCGTAGAAGGGGGGAGCACAGATACGCAGTATTTT. This encodes CASSVEGGSTDTQYF.

V and J are TRBV7-3 and TRBJ2-6, with D possibly being TRBD1 (6 bases). Trimming left V 5 bases short and J 4 bases short, with 9 bases between. The CDR3 runs to 14 residues. Germline lookup yields CDR1 SGHTA and CDR2 FQGTGA. CDR3 bases: TGTGCCAGCAGCGCTGACAGGGGGGCCAACGTCCTGACTTTC. It specifies CASSADRGANVLTF.

The chain employs TRBV3-1 and TRBJ2-5; TRBD2 aligns across 9 bases. This CDR3 contains 15 residues. After removal of 4 bases from V and 9 bases from J, the junction contained 12 bases not matched to a gene. Germline CDR1 is LGHDT and CDR2 is YNNKEL (reference sequence). This CDR3 is CASSPGLAFEESQYF. The CDR3 DNA reads TGTGCCAGCAGCCCCGGACTAGCGTTCGAGGAGTCCCAGTACTTC.

Ten or more counts support this clonotype. V usage is TRBV4-2 and J usage is TRBJ2-3; 12 positions agree with TRBD2. Germline V gene lookup returns CDR1 LGHNA and CDR2 YNFKEQ. V lost 8 bases, J lost 6 bases, and 15 bases stayed unmatched. The CDR3 is 17 amino acids. Written as DNA, the CDR3 is TGTGCCAGCTCCGCCCTTTCTAGCGGGGGGGTTGACGATACGCAGTATTTT. Encoded protein: CASSALSSGGVDDTQYF.

This clonotype showed up just a few times. The chain carries TRBV12-3 or TRBV12-4 and TRBJ2-2; D could derive from TRBD1 or TRBD2 (5 bases each). V lost 3 bases, J lost 4 bases, and 12 bases lay in between. This CDR3 is built from 15 residues. The CDR3 DNA reads TGTGCCAGCAGTTTGACCCAGGGACGCACCGGGGAGCTGTTTTTT. Its protein product is CASSLTQGRTGELFF.

This rearrangement joins TRBV14 to TRBJ2-4, with 8 nucleotides matching TRBD1. The CDR3 covers 17 residues. Unmatched junction bases numbered 8, after V lost 2 bases and J lost 2 bases. Per the germline V gene, CDR1 is SGHDN and CDR2 is FVKESK. The CDR3 coding sequence is TGTGCCAGCAGCCAAACCCGGGACAGGTTTCCCAAAAACATTCAGTACTTC. Amino acid sequence: CASSQTRDRFPKNIQYF.

This clonotype was found a few times. The DNA of the CDR3 is TGCAGTGCTACCCTAGCGGCCCAGTACTTC. This codes for CSATLAAQYF. V is TRBV20-1 and J is TRBJ2-5; 7 nucleotides match TRBD2. The CDR3 is 10 residues long. Trimming cost V 4 bases and J 9 bases; bases outside gene matches: 2. Germline CDR1 is DFQATT and CDR2 is SNEGSKA (reference sequence).

The chain employs TRBV12-3 or TRBV12-4 and TRBJ2-1; D remains unclear. Between the trimmed V and J ends, which lost 3 bases and 4 bases, there was a span of 16 bases. This CDR3 spans 16 amino acids. CDR3 protein: CASSFPVSRSYNEQFF. For the CDR3, the DNA is TGTGCCAGCAGTTTCCCGGTCTCGAGATCTTACAATGAGCAGTTCTTC.

Ten or more counts support this clonotype. The genes are TRBV6-1 and TRBJ2-3, with D possibly being TRBD2 (5 bases). V was pared by 7 bases and J by 2 bases, with 16 bases between. The CDR3 spans 15 residues. CDR1 is MNHNS and CDR2 is SASEGT in the germline V gene. CDR3 nucleotides: TGTGCCAGCACCCCAAGGAGGCTGCACACAGATACGCAGTATTTT. Protein: CASTPRRLHTDTQYF.

This clonotype was counted between two and nine times. The CDR3 loop is CSVGHRPNTEAFF. In nucleotides, the CDR3 is TGCAGCGTTGGACACAGGCCGAACACTGAAGCTTTCTTT. V and J are TRBV29-1 and TRBJ1-1; a possible D gene is TRBD1 (5 bases). This CDR3 has 13 amino acids. Germline values: CDR1 SQVTM, CDR2 ANQGSEA. V lost 4 bases and J lost 1, with 10 bases in between.

This clonotype has only a few counts. The chain carries TRBV20-1 and TRBJ2-3; 7 bases agree with TRBD2. Losses at the gene ends were 6 bases for V and 12 bases for J; bases not matched to a gene: 12. Germline V gene data show CDR1 as DFQATT and CDR2 as SNEGSKA (reference sequence). The CDR3 length is 12 residues. This CDR3 reads CSAVHRAGEQYF. The CDR3 DNA sequence: TGCAGTGCCGTCCACCGGGCGGGAGAACAGTATTTT.

This clonotype was recorded a few times. The chain combines TRBV12-3 or TRBV12-4 with TRBJ2-5, with D uncertain. The CDR3 sequence is 14 residues long. Trimming removed 6 bases from V and 5 bases from J, with 16 bases in between. The CDR3 here is CASSLTARGETQYF. The CDR3 nucleotides read TGTGCCAGCAGCTTAACGGCTCGTGGGGAGACCCAGTACTTC.

J is TRBJ1-5 and V is TRBV19; D is ambiguous. Germline V gene data show CDR1 as LNHDA and CDR2 as SQIVND (reference sequence). CDR3 size: 16 residues. Trimming took 0 bases from V and 6 from J, leaving 15 bases between them. CDR3 residues: CASSIDQGGRTQPQHF. The CDR3 DNA follows: TGTGCCAGTAGTATAGATCAAGGAGGTAGGACTCAGCCCCAGCATTTT.

J is TRBJ1-2 and V is TRBV7-3, with a weak D call TRBD1 (5 bases). V was cut by 5 bases and J by 6 bases, with 13 bases left in between. CDR3 length: 13 residues. CDR1 and CDR2 (germline): SGHTA, FQGTGA. The DNA of the CDR3 is TGTGCCAGCAGCCCGGGACCAAGGGATGGCTACACCTTC. It is translated as CASSPGPRDGYTF.

This clonotype was found many times. The chain carries TRBV24-1 and TRBJ1-3; 8 bases match TRBD1. V lost 6 bases and J lost 4; bases outside the gene matches: 7. The CDR3 runs 15 residues. Germline lookup yields CDR1 KGHDR and CDR2 SFDVKD. CDR3 protein: CATSSSGGSGNTIYF. The CDR3 bases are TGTGCCACCAGTTCGTCAGGGGGCAGCGGAAACACCATATATTTT.